Listed here is a single T cell receptor (beta chain). Its matching antigen is unknown. This entry belongs to a study of blood T cells in healthy people across ages. Points from the study as a whole: The CMV status of each donor remained undetermined, and this could have confounded shifts in expanded clonotypes.

Germline CDR1 is DFQATT and CDR2 is SNEGSKA (reference sequence). Between the trimmed V and J ends, which lost 3 bases and 0 bases, there was a span of 12 bases. The CDR3 sequence is 14 residues long. It was with a sample-barcoded 5' primer and a J-beta primer mix that a second PCR of about 7 to 12 cycles was run. Every cDNA molecule carried a tag from a template-switch adaptor bearing 12 random nucleotides. TCRdb passed the 5' RACE reads through MiXCR, listing each CDR3 protein once. The sample carries fewer than 800,000 distinct CDR3 sequences, 25% recorded once. The same sample was also used in a study of T cells of mothers and their children. This second study says: cDNA was made from all extracted RNA, 1.5 ug per 15 ul.

This clonotype was sampled from a boy aged 5-17 years in good health. The sequenced sample was blood. The chain links TRBV20-1 to TRBJ2-7, with D perhaps matching TRBD2 (6 bases). The CDR3 bases are TGCAGTGCTAGTGGTAGCGGAAGCTCCTACGAGCAGTACTTC. Translating it yields CSASGSGSSYEQYF.